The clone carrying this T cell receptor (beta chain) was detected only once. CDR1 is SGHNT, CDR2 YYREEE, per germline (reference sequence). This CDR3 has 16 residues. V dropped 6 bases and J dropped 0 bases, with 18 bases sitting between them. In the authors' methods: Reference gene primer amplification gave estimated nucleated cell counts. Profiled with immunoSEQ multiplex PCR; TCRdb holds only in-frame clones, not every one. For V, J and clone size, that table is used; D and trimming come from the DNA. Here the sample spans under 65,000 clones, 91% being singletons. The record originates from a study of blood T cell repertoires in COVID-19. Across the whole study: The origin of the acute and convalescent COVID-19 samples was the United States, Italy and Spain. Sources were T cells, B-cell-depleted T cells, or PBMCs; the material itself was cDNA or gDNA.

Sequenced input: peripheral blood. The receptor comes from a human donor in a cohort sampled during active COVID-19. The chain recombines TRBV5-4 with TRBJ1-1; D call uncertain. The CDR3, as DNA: TGTGCCAGCAATGAATTCGCAGGCCCCATGAACACTGAAGCTTTCTTT. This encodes CASNEFAGPMNTEAFF.